These T cell receptor beta chains were read from a single sample in a study of T cell responses to AZD1222 COVID-19 vaccine. Profiling relied on immunoSEQ multiplex PCR, and the TCRdb table lists in-frame clones only, not all of them. Here the sample spans some 100,000 clones, over 75% being singletons. This specimen was peripheral blood, taken on day 0 of AZD1222 vaccination. The receptor source for this set is an adult in good health. Both conserved end residues are part of each CDR3. The D gene is left open where the match is weak. Clone size is given for some rows only: seen once, a few or many times, or a class if the clone is expanded.

TRBJ2-1 | TRBV19 | TRBD2 | - | TGTGCCAGTTATTCAACTAGCGGGAGAAACTACAATGAGCAGTTCTTC | CASYSTSGRNYNEQFF
TRBJ2-1 | TRBV14 | - | - | TGTGCCAGCAGCCAAGGGGCCCTCAATGAGCAGTTCTTC | CASSQGALNEQFF
TRBJ2-3 | TRBV2 | - | - | TGTGCCAGCATCACCGCCAGGATGAGCACAGATACGCAGTATTTT | CASITARMSTDTQYF
TRBJ1-3 | TRBV7-2 | - | - | TGTGCCAGCAGTCGAGGGACACTGGGCGGAAACACCATATATTTT | CASSRGTLGGNTIYF
TRBJ2-1 | TRBV28 | - | - | TGTGCCAGCAGTTTATGGTCCGGTGCCTACAATGAGCAGTTCTTC | CASSLWSGAYNEQFF
TRBJ2-3 | TRBV4-1 | - | - | TGCGCCAGCAGCCAAGATTCCCCGAGTGCGGGGTCTACTCTTTGGGGCACAGATACGCAGTATTTT | CASSQDSPSAGSTLWGTDTQYF
TRBJ1-2 | TRBV10-3 | - | - | TGTGCCATCAACCGCGACTCTAACTATGGCTACACCTTC | CAINRDSNYGYTF
TRBJ1-2 | TRBV18 | - | - | TGTGCCAGCACCACAGACTTGTCCAACTATGGCTACACCTTC | CASTTDLSNYGYTF
TRBJ1-2 | TRBV1 | - | once | TGCACCAGCAGCCAGAGACAGGGAGGGGGCTATGGCTACACCTTC | CTSSQRQGGGYGYTF
TRBJ2-7 | TRBV19 | - | - | TGTGCCAGTAGTATTCAACAGCTGGGGACCTACGAGCAGTACTTC | CASSIQQLGTYEQYF
TRBJ1-3 | TRBV7-9 | - | - | TGTGCCAGCAGCTCTAGAACACAGGGACGAAACACCATATATTTT | CASSSRTQGRNTIYF
TRBJ2-2 | TRBV20-1 | TRBD2 | once | TGCAGTGCTAGTCCCGGGACTAGCCAGTACGCGAACACCGGGGAGCTGTTTTTT | CSASPGTSQYANTGELFF
TRBJ1-4 | TRBV6-5 | - | - | TGTGCCAGCAGTTGGGGGGGGCAAGGTGAAAAACTGTTTTTT | CASSWGGQGEKLFF
TRBJ1-5 | TRBV28 | TRBD1 | - | TGTGCCAGCAGTTTGGGACAGGGCTATAGCAATCAGCCCCAGCATTTT | CASSLGQGYSNQPQHF
TRBJ1-2 | TRBV19 | - | - | TGTGCCAGTAGTCTCCGGACAGATAACTATGGCTACACCTTC | CASSLRTDNYGYTF
TRBJ2-2 | TRBV3-1/TRBV3-2 | TRBD1 | - | TGTGCCAGCAGTCGGGACAGGGCGAACACCGGGGAGCTGTTTTTT | CASSRDRANTGELFF
TRBJ2-3 | TRBV20-1 | - | - | TGCAGTGCAAACCCCCGCGGGACGCAGTATTTT | CSANPRGTQYF
TRBJ2-2 | TRBV24-1 | TRBD1 | - | TGTGCCACCAGTGAGCGAGGACAGGGGAACACCGGGGAGCTGTTTTTT | CATSERGQGNTGELFF
TRBJ2-5 | TRBV18 | TRBD2 | - | TGTGCCAGCTCACCCCTGGGACTACTACAAGAGACCCAGTACTTC | CASSPLGLLQETQYF
TRBJ2-2 | TRBV9 | - | - | TGTGCCAGTTTAGGGGACATTCCCGGGGAGCTGTTTTTT | CASLGDIPGELFF
TRBJ2-3 | TRBV11-2 | - | few | TGTGCCAGCAGCCCCTTCGAAGTGCCTACGCAGTATTTT | CASSPFEVPTQYF
TRBJ2-1 | TRBV5-1 | TRBD2 | - | TGCGCCAGCAGGGTTACTCCTAGCGGGAACCCGTATGAGCAGTTCTTC | CASRVTPSGNPYEQFF
TRBJ1-6 | TRBV4-1 | TRBD1 | - | TGCGCCAGCAGCCAAGATGGGACAGCCTCTAATTCACCCCTCCACTTT | CASSQDGTASNSPLHF
TRBJ1-5 | TRBV30 | - | once | TGTGCCCTTGGGGCGGGGGATCAGCCCCAGCATTTT | CALGAGDQPQHF
TRBJ1-1 | TRBV10-3 | - | - | TGTGCCATCAGTGAGTCGATGGGGAACACTGAAGCTTTCTTT | CAISESMGNTEAFF
TRBJ2-3 | TRBV10-3 | - | once | TGTGCCATCAGTGAGTTTAATACGCAGTATTTT | CAISEFNTQYF
TRBJ2-3 | TRBV30 | - | - | TGTGCCTGGACCCGCCGGGACTCCTTCACAGATACGCAGTATTTT | CAWTRRDSFTDTQYF
TRBJ1-2 | TRBV6-5 | - | - | TGTGCCAGCAGGGAGGCGGGGCGCGAAAATGGCTACACCTTC | CASREAGRENGYTF
TRBJ1-3 | TRBV11-2 | - | - | TGTGCCAGCAGCTTAGAGGACGCCCGCTCTGGAAACACCATATATTTT | CASSLEDARSGNTIYF
TRBJ1-5 | TRBV19 | - | - | TGTGCCAGTAGTATGGATCCCCTACTTACTCAGCCCCAGCATTTT | CASSMDPLLTQPQHF
TRBJ2-7 | TRBV11-2 | TRBD2 | - | TGTGCCAGCAACGAACCGGGACTAGCGGGAGCCGAGCAGTACTTC | CASNEPGLAGAEQYF
TRBJ1-1 | TRBV19 | - | - | TGTGCCAGTAGTAACGGGGGTAGAGCTGAAGCTTTCTTT | CASSNGGRAEAFF
TRBJ1-1 | TRBV19 | - | - | TGTGCCAGTAGCTTGGGGGCCCCAAGGGGAAACACTGAAGCTTTCTTT | CASSLGAPRGNTEAFF
TRBJ2-7 | TRBV6-5 | - | - | TGTGCCAGCAGTTACTCGGGAGACACCCCATACGAGCAGTACTTC | CASSYSGDTPYEQYF
TRBJ2-3 | TRBV11-2 | - | - | TGTGCCAGCAGCTTCAGGGGATATCGCACAGATACGCAGTATTTT | CASSFRGYRTDTQYF
TRBJ2-7 | TRBV18 | - | - | TGTGCCAGCTCACCGTCAGGACACTCCTACGAGCAGTACTTC | CASSPSGHSYEQYF
TRBJ2-1 | TRBV15 | - | - | TGTGCCACCAGCAGAGGACTACATTACAATGAGCAGTTCTTC | CATSRGLHYNEQFF
TRBJ2-1 | TRBV4-2 | - | - | TGTGCCAGCAGCCCAGCAGGGGCGGGAGCCGTTATTTATGAGCAGTTCTTC | CASSPAGAGAVIYEQFF
TRBJ2-7 | TRBV4-2 | - | - | TGTGCCAGCAGCCAAGCACCCGAGAGTTACGAGCAGTACTTC | CASSQAPESYEQYF
TRBJ2-7 | TRBV28 | - | - | TGTGCCAGCAGTATACAGACGGCCGAGCAGTACTTC | CASSIQTAEQYF
TRBJ1-6 | TRBV9 | - | - | TGTGCCAGCAGCGTTATCGGATCACCCCTCCACTTT | CASSVIGSPLHF
TRBJ2-7 | TRBV18 | TRBD1 | - | TGTGCCAGCTCACCAGGTGTAGGGACAGGGGGGTACGAGCAGTACTTC | CASSPGVGTGGYEQYF
TRBJ1-5 | TRBV19 | - | - | TGTGCCAGTAGCCATACAGGGTCCAGCCAGCCCCAGCATTTT | CASSHTGSSQPQHF
TRBJ1-5 | TRBV3-1/TRBV3-2 | - | - | TGTGCCAGCAGCCGAGAGCTAAATCAGCCCCAGCATTTT | CASSRELNQPQHF
TRBJ1-1 | TRBV7-9 | - | once | TGTGCCAGCAGCTTAGGGTCGGGCGCGGACACCGAAGCTTTCTTT | CASSLGSGADTEAFF
TRBJ2-7 | TRBV28 | - | once | TGTGCCAGCAGCCCGATGAGGGCGCTACAGTACTTC | CASSPMRALQYF
TRBJ2-7 | TRBV7-9 | - | - | TGTGCCAGCAGCCCACGGGATAAGGCCACCTACGAGCAGTACTTC | CASSPRDKATYEQYF
TRBJ2-3 | TRBV29-1 | TRBD2 | - | TGCAGCGTTGCGAGCGGGAGGCCCAACACAGATACGCAGTATTTT | CSVASGRPNTDTQYF
TRBJ2-2 | TRBV11-3 | - | - | TGTGCCAGCAGCGTCGATAAGTGGGGACATAAGAACACCGGGGAGCTGTTTTTT | CASSVDKWGHKNTGELFF
TRBJ2-3 | TRBV10-3 | - | - | TGTGCCATCAGTGATGTTCTAGCGTTGCATACGCAGTATTTT | CAISDVLALHTQYF
TRBJ1-1 | TRBV18 | - | - | TGTGCCAGCTCACCAGAAGCCTCCGGAACTGAAGCTTTCTTT | CASSPEASGTEAFF
TRBJ2-3 | TRBV19 | - | - | TGTGCCAGTAGTATTACGGGCCGCACAGATACGCAGTATTTT | CASSITGRTDTQYF
TRBJ1-5 | TRBV3-1/TRBV3-2 | - | once | TGTGCCAGCAGCCTCGCGAAGGATCAGCCCCAGCATTTT | CASSLAKDQPQHF
TRBJ2-6 | TRBV5-1 | - | - | TGCGCCAGCAGCTTGGACGGGAGTGCCTCAGGGGCCAACGTCCTGACTTTC | CASSLDGSASGANVLTF
TRBJ2-2 | TRBV5-1 | - | - | TGCGCCAGCAGCTTGACTAGCCGCACCGGGGAGCTGTTTTTT | CASSLTSRTGELFF
TRBJ1-1 | TRBV14 | - | - | TGTGCCAGCAGCCTAGGGGGGATAGGGAACACTGAAGCTTTCTTT | CASSLGGIGNTEAFF
TRBJ1-2 | TRBV30 | - | - | TGTGCCAGTGATCCCGCTAACTATGGCTACACCTTC | CASDPANYGYTF
TRBJ2-7 | TRBV9 | - | - | TGTGCCAGCAGCTTGCCCGGGGCCTACGAGCAGTACTTC | CASSLPGAYEQYF